The rows below give T cell receptor beta chains drawn from one sample of a study of T cell clones after liver transplantation. The table came from immunoSEQ multiplex PCR; TCRdb's copy has only in-frame clones and leaves some out. Among 7,000 to 8,000 clones listed, approximately 80% were seen once. The specimen was CD8+ T cells from blood, collected before liver transplant. The receptors come from a human donor who received a liver transplant. Each CDR3 is given with its conserved first and last residue. The D gene is left open where the match is weak. Clone size is given for some rows only: seen once, a few or many times, or a class if the clone is expanded.

cdr3_nt | cdr3_aa | v_call | clone_size | d_call | j_call
TGTGCCACCAGCAGCCCCGGGAGGGAGTATGGCTACACCTTC | CATSSPGREYGYTF | TRBV15 | . | . | TRBJ1-2
TGTGCCAGCAGCGTATCTGGGGAGACCTACGAGCAGTACTTC | CASSVSGETYEQYF | TRBV9 | . | . | TRBJ2-7
TGTGCCAGCAGCGTAGGGGGTAGCGGAACCTACAATGAGCAGTTCTTC | CASSVGGSGTYNEQFF | TRBV9 | . | . | TRBJ2-1
TGTGCCAGCAGCCCGGGACTAGCGGGGGGTGCTGAGCAGTTCTTC | CASSPGLAGGAEQFF | TRBV7-6 | . | TRBD2 | TRBJ2-1
TGCAGCGTCCAACCAGTTTCAACTAATGAAAAACTGTTTTTT | CSVQPVSTNEKLFF | TRBV29-1 | . | . | TRBJ1-4
TGTGCCAGCAGTGAAGACGCAGGGGGTTCACCCCTCCACTTT | CASSEDAGGSPLHF | TRBV2 | . | TRBD1 | TRBJ1-6
TGTGCCAGCAGCCTGCCCGGGGGGCGGGGGGGACACTACAATGAGCAGTTCTTC | CASSLPGGRGGHYNEQFF | TRBV7-6 | . | TRBD2 | TRBJ2-1
TGTGCCAGCAGGGACTCCAACTATGGCTACACCTTC | CASRDSNYGYTF | TRBV2 | . | . | TRBJ1-2
TGTGCCAGCAGTCCACAGGTTTTTAACTATGGCTACACCTTC | CASSPQVFNYGYTF | TRBV27 | . | . | TRBJ1-2
TGTGCCAGCAGTCTGACTCTAGCCACTGGGGCCAACGTCCTGACTTTC | CASSLTLATGANVLTF | TRBV28 | . | . | TRBJ2-6
TGTGCCAGCAGCTTGTATACACCGGGACAGGGCGAGACCCAGTACTTC | CASSLYTPGQGETQYF | TRBV5-5 | . | TRBD1 | TRBJ2-5
TGTGCCTGGAGTGAGAACAGGGGGACTGAAGCTTTCTTT | CAWSENRGTEAFF | TRBV30 | few | TRBD1 | TRBJ1-1
TGTGCCATCACCCAGGGGAACACCGGGGAGCTGTTTTTT | CAITQGNTGELFF | TRBV10-3 | . | . | TRBJ2-2
TGTGCCAGCAGTGCCCGGGGCGGGGGGCCGTACAATGAGCAGTTCTTC | CASSARGGGPYNEQFF | TRBV2 | few | TRBD2 | TRBJ2-1
TGCGCCAGCAGCCAAACTAACACTGAAGCTTTCTTT | CASSQTNTEAFF | TRBV4-1 | . | . | TRBJ1-1
TGTGCCAGCAGCAACAGGGGGCGCGGGGAGACCCAGTACTTC | CASSNRGRGETQYF | TRBV7-2 | . | TRBD1 | TRBJ2-5
TGTGCCAGCAGTTCCCCATTTGGGGCAGGGGGGCTCGAGCAGTACTTC | CASSSPFGAGGLEQYF | TRBV27 | . | . | TRBJ2-7
TGCAGCGTTGTTGCGACAGACACCTACGAGCAGTACTTC | CSVVATDTYEQYF | TRBV29-1 | . | . | TRBJ2-7
TGTGCCAGCAGCGTAATTTCCGGGGATACGCAGTATTTT | CASSVISGDTQYF | TRBV9 | . | . | TRBJ2-3
TGCAGCGTTTTCTCGACAGGGACCTACGAGCAGTACTTC | CSVFSTGTYEQYF | TRBV29-1 | . | TRBD1 | TRBJ2-7
TGTGCCAGCAGCGTAGCGAGCGGGGATTCACCCCTCCACTTT | CASSVASGDSPLHF | TRBV9 | . | . | TRBJ1-6
TGTGCCAGCAGCTCTCGACTCAACACTGAAGCTTTCTTT | CASSSRLNTEAFF | TRBV11-1 | . | . | TRBJ1-1
TGCAGTGCTAACCCCTCGGGGGAGTATTTT | CSANPSGEYF | TRBV20-1 | few | . | TRBJ2-3
TGTGCCAGCAGCACCGGGACAGGGGAAATTGATGAGCAGTTCTTC | CASSTGTGEIDEQFF | TRBV28 | . | TRBD1 | TRBJ2-1
TGTGCCAGTAGTATAGATCGGGCGGCAGGGGACTACAATGAACAGTTCTTC | CASSIDRAAGDYNEQFF | TRBV19 | . | . | TRBJ2-1
TGTGCCAGCACCTCGGGACTAGGGGGTTACAATGAGCAGTTCTTC | CASTSGLGGYNEQFF | TRBV9 | . | TRBD2 | TRBJ2-1
TGTGCCAGCAGCGTAGCTACCCTTTTCGACAGTGCTAACTATGGCTACACCTTC | CASSVATLFDSANYGYTF | TRBV9 | . | . | TRBJ1-2
TGTGCCAGCAGTCATCCCGGCGGTAACTATGGCTACACCTTC | CASSHPGGNYGYTF | TRBV11-1 | . | . | TRBJ1-2
TGTGCCAGCAGTGAGGGCGGGAAGGCTGTCGATGAGCAGTTCTTC | CASSEGGKAVDEQFF | TRBV25-1 | . | . | TRBJ2-1
TGTGCCAGCAGTTTATTATCCCGGACAGGGCCCACTGAAGCTTTCTTT | CASSLLSRTGPTEAFF | TRBV28 | . | TRBD1 | TRBJ1-1
TGTGCCAGCAGTTTATCGACTAGCGGGGTCAATGAGCAGTTCTTC | CASSLSTSGVNEQFF | TRBV27 | . | TRBD2 | TRBJ2-1
TGTGCCAGCTCACCACCCTCGGGGGGCGGTGACGAGCAGTACTTC | CASSPPSGGGDEQYF | TRBV18 | . | . | TRBJ2-7
TGTGCCAGCAGGGAGAAAACGCAGGGCCTCCTTCCTAGTACCTTC | CASREKTQGLLPSTF | TRBV6-5 | . | . | TRBJ1-2
TGTGCCAGCAGCCGCCGACCCGACCAGGTAAACAATGAGCAGTTCTTC | CASSRRPDQVNNEQFF | TRBV7-9 | . | . | TRBJ2-1
TGTGCCAGCAGTCCCGGGGTAGCCACAGATACGCAGTATTTT | CASSPGVATDTQYF | TRBV27 | . | . | TRBJ2-3
TGTGCCAGCAGCTTTCCGGGACTAGCTTTAAATCAAGAGACCCAGTACTTC | CASSFPGLALNQETQYF | TRBV11-2 | few | TRBD2 | TRBJ2-5
TGTGCCAGCTCACCAATAGCGACTAGCACAGATACGCAGTATTTT | CASSPIATSTDTQYF | TRBV18 | . | . | TRBJ2-3
TGTGCCAGCAGCTTGGCGGGGAGGGAGAGGTACGAGCAGTACTTC | CASSLAGRERYEQYF | TRBV5-4 | medium-sized | TRBD2 | TRBJ2-7
TGTGCCAGCAGCGAAAAGGACAGGGCCTCCTCGGGGACCGGGGAGCTGTTTTTT | CASSEKDRASSGTGELFF | TRBV9 | few | TRBD1 | TRBJ2-2